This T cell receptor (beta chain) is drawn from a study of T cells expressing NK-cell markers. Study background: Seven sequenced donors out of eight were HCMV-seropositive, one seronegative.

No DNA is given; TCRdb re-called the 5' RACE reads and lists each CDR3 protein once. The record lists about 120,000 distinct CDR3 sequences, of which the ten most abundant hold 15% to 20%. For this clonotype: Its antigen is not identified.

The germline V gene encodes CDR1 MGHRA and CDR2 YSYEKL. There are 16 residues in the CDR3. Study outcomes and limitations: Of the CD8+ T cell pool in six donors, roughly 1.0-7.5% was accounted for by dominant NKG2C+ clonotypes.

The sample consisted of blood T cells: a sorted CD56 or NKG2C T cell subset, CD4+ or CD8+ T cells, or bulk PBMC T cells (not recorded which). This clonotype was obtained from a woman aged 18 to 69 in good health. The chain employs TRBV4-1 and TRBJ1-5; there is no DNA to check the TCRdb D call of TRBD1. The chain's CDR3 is CASSPTGTLSNQPQHF.